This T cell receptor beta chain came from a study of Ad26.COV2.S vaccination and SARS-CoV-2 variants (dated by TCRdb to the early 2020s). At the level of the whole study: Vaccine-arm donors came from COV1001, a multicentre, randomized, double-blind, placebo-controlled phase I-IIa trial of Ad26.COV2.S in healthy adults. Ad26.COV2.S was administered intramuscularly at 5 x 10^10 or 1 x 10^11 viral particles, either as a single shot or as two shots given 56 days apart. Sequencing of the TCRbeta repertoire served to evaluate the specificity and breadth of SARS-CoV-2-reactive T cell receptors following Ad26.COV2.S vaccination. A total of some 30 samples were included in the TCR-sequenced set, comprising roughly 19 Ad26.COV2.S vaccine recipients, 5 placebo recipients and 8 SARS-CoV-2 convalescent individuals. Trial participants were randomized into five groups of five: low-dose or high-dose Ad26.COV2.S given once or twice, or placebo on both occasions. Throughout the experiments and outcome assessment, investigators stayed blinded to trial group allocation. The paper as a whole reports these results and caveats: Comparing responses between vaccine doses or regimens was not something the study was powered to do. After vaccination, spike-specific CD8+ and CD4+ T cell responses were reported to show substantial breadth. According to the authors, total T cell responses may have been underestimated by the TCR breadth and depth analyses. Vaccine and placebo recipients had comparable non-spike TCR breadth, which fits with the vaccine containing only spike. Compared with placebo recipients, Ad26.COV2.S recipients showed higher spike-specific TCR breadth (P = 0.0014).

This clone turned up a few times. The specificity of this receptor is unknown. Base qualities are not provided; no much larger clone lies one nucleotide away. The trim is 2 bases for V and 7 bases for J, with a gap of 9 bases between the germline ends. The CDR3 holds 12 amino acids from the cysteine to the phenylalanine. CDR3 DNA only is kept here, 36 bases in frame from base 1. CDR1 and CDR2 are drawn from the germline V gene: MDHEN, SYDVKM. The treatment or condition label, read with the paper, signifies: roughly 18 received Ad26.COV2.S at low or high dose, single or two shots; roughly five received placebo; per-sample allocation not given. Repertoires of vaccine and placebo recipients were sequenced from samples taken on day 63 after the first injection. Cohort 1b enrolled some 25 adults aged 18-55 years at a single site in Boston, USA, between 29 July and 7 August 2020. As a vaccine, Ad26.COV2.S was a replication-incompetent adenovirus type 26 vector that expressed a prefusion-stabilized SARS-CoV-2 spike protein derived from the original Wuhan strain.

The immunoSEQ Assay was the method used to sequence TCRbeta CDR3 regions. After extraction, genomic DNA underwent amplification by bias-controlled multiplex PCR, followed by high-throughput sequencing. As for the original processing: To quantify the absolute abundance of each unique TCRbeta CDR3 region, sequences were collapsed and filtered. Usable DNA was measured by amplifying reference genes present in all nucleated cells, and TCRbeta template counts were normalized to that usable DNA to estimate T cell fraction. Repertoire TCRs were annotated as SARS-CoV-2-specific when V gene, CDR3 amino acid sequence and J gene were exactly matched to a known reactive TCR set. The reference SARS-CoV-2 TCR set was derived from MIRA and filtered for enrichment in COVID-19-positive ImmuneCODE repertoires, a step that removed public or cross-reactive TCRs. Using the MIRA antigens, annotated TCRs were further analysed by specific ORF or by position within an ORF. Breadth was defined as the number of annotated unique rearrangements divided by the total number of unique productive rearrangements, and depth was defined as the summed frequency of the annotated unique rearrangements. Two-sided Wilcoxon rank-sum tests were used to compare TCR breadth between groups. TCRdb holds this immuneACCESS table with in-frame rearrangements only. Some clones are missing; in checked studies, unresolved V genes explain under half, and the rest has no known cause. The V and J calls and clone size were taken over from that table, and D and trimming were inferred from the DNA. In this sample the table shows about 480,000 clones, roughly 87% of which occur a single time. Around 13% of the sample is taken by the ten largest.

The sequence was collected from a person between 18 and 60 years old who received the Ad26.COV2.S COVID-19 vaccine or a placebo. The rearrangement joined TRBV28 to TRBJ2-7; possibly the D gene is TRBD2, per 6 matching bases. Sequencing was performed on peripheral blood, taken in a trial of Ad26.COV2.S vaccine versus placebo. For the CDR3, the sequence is CASSLDGREQYF. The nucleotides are TGTGCCAGCAGTTTAGACGGGAGAGAGCAGTACTTC.